A single sample is the source of the 22 T cell receptor beta chains below, sequenced in a study of blood T cell repertoires in COVID-19. TCRdb keeps only in-frame clones here, not all; method: immunoSEQ multiplex PCR. Of 160,000 or so clones listed, roughly 90% were seen once; the top ten hold over 15%. The sequencing input was peripheral blood. The receptor source for this set is a man aged 55 to 69 with active or convalescent COVID-19.

V is TRBV9 and J is TRBJ2-5; TRBD2 is a possible D gene (6 bases). This CDR3 has 16 residues. Trimming took 3 bases from V and 5 from J, leaving 20 bases between them. Per germline, CDR1 SGDLS and CDR2 YYNGEE. The CDR3 sequence is CASSEGTLPGLETQYF. DNA of the CDR3: TGTGCCAGCAGCGAGGGGACTTTGCCGGGACTGGAGACCCAGTACTTC. Based on the CDR3 plus reference TRBV9 and TRBJ2-5, the full variable domain is DSGVTQTPKHLITATGQRVTLRCSPRSGDLSVYWYQQSLDQGLQFLIQYYNGEERAKGNILERFSAQQFPDLHSELNLSSLELGDSALYFCASSEGTLPGLETQYFGPGTRLLVL.

The J gene is TRBJ1-3, the V gene TRBV7-7; the D is unclear. CDR1 and CDR2 (germline): SSHAT, FNYEAQ (reference sequence). There are 16 residues in the CDR3. Deletions cut 1 base from V and 3 bases from J, with 13 bases between. Here the CDR3 DNA reads TGTGCCAGCAGCTTAGGGGCGCCAGGTGGTGGAAACACCATATATTTT. Translated, it gives CASSLGAPGGGNTIYF.

CDR3 bases: TGTGCCAGCAGCCGCCCCCCGGGTAGCACCCACTACGAGCAGTACTTC. Its translation: CASSRPPGSTHYEQYF. This rearrangement joins TRBV6-6 to TRBJ2-7; D is ambiguous. This CDR3 is 16 amino acids long. V was clipped by 6 bases and J by 3 bases, with 21 bases between them. Germline loops: CDR1 MNHNY, CDR2 SVGAGI (reference sequence).

The chain combines TRBV9 with TRBJ2-1, with 8 positions matching TRBD2. V lost 0 bases, J lost 7 bases, and 3 bases stayed unmatched. CDR1 and CDR2 from the germline V gene are SGDLS and YYNGEE. This CDR3 comprises 14 residues. The CDR3, as DNA: TGTGCCAGCAGCGTAGGGACTAGCCTGAATGAGCAGTTCTTC. Protein: CASSVGTSLNEQFF.

This clone was detected once. The chain links TRBV9 to TRBJ2-2; 13 bases are shared with TRBD2. V dropped 0 bases and J dropped 3; count of bases not matched to a gene: 5. The germline gives CDR1 SGDLS, CDR2 YYNGEE. This CDR3 region has 18 residues. CDR3 amino acids: CASSVAPTSGGYTGELFF. CDR3 nucleotides: TGTGCCAGCAGCGTAGCCCCGACTAGCGGGGGGTACACCGGGGAGCTGTTTTTT.

The chain couples TRBV2 to TRBJ1-1, with 7 positions matching TRBD1. The V and J ends lost 4 bases and 6 bases, in that order; junction bases with no gene match: 8. The germline V gene encodes CDR1 SNHLY and CDR2 FYNNEI. The CDR3 contains 14 residues. CDR3 amino acids: CASSGQGDGAEAFF. Written as DNA, the CDR3 is TGTGCCAGCAGTGGACAGGGAGATGGGGCTGAAGCTTTCTTT.

This sequence joins TRBV7-9 and TRBJ1-3, with TRBD1 matching 8 bases. Germline values: CDR1 SEHNR, CDR2 FQNEAQ (reference sequence). Trimming removed 5 bases from V and 2 bases from J; junction bases left unmatched: 5. This CDR3 is 15 amino acids long. CDR3 protein: CASSVGTGTGNTIYF. The CDR3, as DNA: TGTGCCAGCAGCGTCGGGACAGGTACTGGAAACACCATATATTTT.

J is TRBJ2-2 and V is TRBV6-5, with D uncertain. The CDR3 spans 14 residues. V was shortened by 8 bases and J by 1 base, with 11 bases between the two germline ends. CDR1 and CDR2 (germline): MNHEY, SVGAGI. CDR3 sequence reads: CASYVGQNTGELFF. In nucleotides, the CDR3 is TGTGCCAGCTATGTGGGCCAGAACACCGGGGAGCTGTTTTTT.

This clone was detected only once. This rearrangement joins TRBV5-1 to TRBJ1-4; maybe TRBD1 (5 bases). V was trimmed by 1 base and J by 8 bases, leaving 15 bases between them. This CDR3 has 15 amino acids. Germline loops: CDR1 SGHRS, CDR2 YFSETQ. This CDR3 is CASSLSETVREKLFF. CDR3 nucleotides: TGCGCCAGCAGCTTGTCAGAGACAGTCCGCGAAAAACTGTTTTTT.

This clone is a singleton in its sample. The V gene is TRBV20-1, the J gene TRBJ2-7; D might be TRBD2 (5 bases). Germline values: CDR1 DFQATT, CDR2 SNEGSKA (reference sequence). This CDR3 spans 11 amino acids. The CDR3 region is CSIGRDYEQYF. CDR3 in DNA: TGCAGCATTGGACGGGATTACGAGCAGTACTTC.

V usage is TRBV5-1 and J usage is TRBJ1-6; 7 bases align to TRBD1. Germline CDR1 SGHRS, CDR2 YFSETQ. This CDR3 spans 14 amino acids. J gave up 7 bases and V 4 bases, and 5 bases lay outside the gene matches. The CDR3 reads CASSEGAENSPLHF. The CDR3 DNA sequence: TGCGCCAGCAGCGAGGGGGCAGAGAATTCACCCCTCCACTTT.

This chain uses TRBV18 with TRBJ1-5, with 10 positions matching TRBD1. The CDR3 is made up of 16 amino acids. Germline V CDR1 and CDR2: KGHSH, LQKENI. V was pared by 4 bases and J by 3 bases, with 6 bases of the junction left unmatched. The CDR3 spells CASSLSGTGDNQPQHF. CDR3 sequence (DNA): TGTGCCAGCTCACTGTCCGGGACAGGGGACAATCAGCCCCAGCATTTT.

The chain is built from TRBV7-2 and TRBJ2-5; D remains ambiguous. V lost 2 bases and J 5 bases, leaving 9 bases between the germline ends. Germline V lookup: CDR1 SGHTA, CDR2 FQGNSA. The CDR3 runs to 13 residues. DNA of the CDR3: TGTGCCAGCAGCTTAAGAGCTACGGAGACCCAGTACTTC. Translated, it gives CASSLRATETQYF.

This clone turned up a few times. V usage is TRBV11-3 and J usage is TRBJ2-7; 11 bases line up with TRBD1. Germline CDR1 reads SGHNT; CDR2 reads YENEEA. The CDR3 runs to 13 residues. V shed 0 bases and J 9 bases; nucleotides not matched to a gene: 1. CDR3 nucleotides: TGTGCCAGCAGCTTAGAGGACAGGGGGCGGCAGTACTTC. Its translation: CASSLEDRGRQYF.

This clone has only a few counts. This sequence joins TRBV5-1 and TRBJ1-4, with D possibly being TRBD1 (6 bases). Germline V gene sequence: CDR1 SGHRS, CDR2 YFSETQ. The CDR3 runs to 16 residues. V gave up 3 bases and J gave up 0 bases, with 12 bases separating them. CDR3 residues: CASSYGGAATNEKLFF. The CDR3 coding sequence is TGCGCCAGCAGCTACGGGGGGGCTGCAACTAATGAAAAACTGTTTTTT.

The chain recombines TRBV9 with TRBJ2-1; the D gene is possibly TRBD1 (5 bases). This CDR3 contains 15 residues. V was clipped by 0 bases and J by 5 bases, with 12 bases between them. Germline V lookup: CDR1 SGDLS, CDR2 YYNGEE. CDR3 amino acids: CASSVAGWVDNEQFF. CDR3 DNA sequence: TGTGCCAGCAGCGTAGCAGGGTGGGTCGACAATGAGCAGTTCTTC.

This clone showed up just once. This sequence joins TRBV10-1 and TRBJ2-7; no clear D. The CDR3 consists of 14 residues. Trimming left V 2 bases short and J 1 base short, with 9 bases between. CDR1 and CDR2 from the germline V gene are WNHNN and SYGVQD (reference sequence). The CDR3 region is CASSEAGESYEQYF. The CDR3 DNA is TGCGCCAGCAGTGAGGCAGGCGAATCCTACGAGCAGTACTTC.

This clone was picked up one time. The chain joins TRBV10-2 to TRBJ1-1, with a possible D match to TRBD1 (6 bases). Germline CDR1 WSHSY, CDR2 SAAADI. V was clipped by 4 bases and J by 5 bases, with 14 bases between them. The CDR3 is made up of 14 amino acids. The CDR3 sequence: CASSAVGGRTEAFF. As DNA, the CDR3 is TGCGCCAGCAGTGCTGTGGGGGGGCGGACTGAAGCTTTCTTT.

The count of this clone is one. J is TRBJ1-1 and V is TRBV29-1, with TRBD1 matching 8 bases. The ends lost 7 bases at V and 1 base at J; junction bases unmatched: 5. The germline gives CDR1 SQVTM, CDR2 ANQGSEA. The length of the CDR3 is 13 residues. CDR3: CSGQGQGNTEAFF. Written as DNA, the CDR3 is TGCAGCGGACAAGGACAGGGGAACACTGAAGCTTTCTTT.

This clone came up once. V usage is TRBV29-1 and J usage is TRBJ2-7; a weak D match, TRBD2 (5 bases). Deletions cut 5 bases from V and 0 bases from J, with 8 bases between. CDR1 SQVTM and CDR2 ANQGSEA come from the germline V gene. The CDR3 length is 12 residues. CDR3 sequence (DNA): TGCAGCGTTCTCACTAGCTCCTACGAGCAGTACTTC. Its protein product is CSVLTSSYEQYF.

The V call is TRBV12-3 or TRBV12-4, the J call TRBJ1-1; D call uncertain. This CDR3 is built from 12 residues. V was clipped by 3 bases and J by 3 bases, with 5 bases between them. This CDR3 reads CASSFADTEAFF. As DNA, the CDR3 is TGTGCCAGCAGTTTTGCGGACACTGAAGCTTTCTTT.

This chain links TRBV24-1 with TRBJ2-2; 10 bases fit TRBD2. This CDR3 has 17 residues. CDR1 and CDR2 from the germline V gene are KGHDR and SFDVKD. After removal of 5 bases from V and 5 bases from J, the junction contained 10 bases not matched to a gene. The CDR3: CATSASGLAGDTGELFF. The CDR3 coding sequence is TGTGCCACCAGTGCCTCAGGGCTAGCGGGAGATACCGGGGAGCTGTTTTTT.